The T cell receptor beta chain under discussion was sequenced for a study of blood T cells in healthy people across ages. The CDR3 spans 15 residues. J was trimmed by 6 bases and V by 1 base; bases with no gene match: 3. CDR1 and CDR2 (germline): MNHNS, SASEGT. PCR was performed a second time for roughly 7 to 12 cycles using a sample-barcoded 5' primer and a J-beta primer mix. Using its own MiXCR run on the 5' RACE reads, TCRdb lists one record per CDR3 protein. The sample holds under 700,000 distinct CDR3 sequences; less than 25% are singletons and the top ten take 7.5% to 9%. Study-level results: Comparison with aged donors showed that long-lived donors had more naive CD4+ cells and higher diversity.

On this clonotype itself: Its antigen is still unknown.

These data were also filed under a second study, of T cells of mothers and their children. Per that paper: Sample barcodes and 2-4 random nucleotides came from the second PCR's M1S primer. Slightly higher, non-significant overlap characterized related mother-child pairs relative to unrelated pairs.

Material for sequencing was blood. This receptor was taken from a boy between 10 and 17 years old in good health. This chain uses TRBV6-1 with TRBJ2-3, with 11 positions matching TRBD2. CDR3: CASSEGTSGSDTQYF. The CDR3 region has the DNA TGTGCCAGCAGTGAAGGGACTAGCGGGTCCGATACGCAGTATTTT.